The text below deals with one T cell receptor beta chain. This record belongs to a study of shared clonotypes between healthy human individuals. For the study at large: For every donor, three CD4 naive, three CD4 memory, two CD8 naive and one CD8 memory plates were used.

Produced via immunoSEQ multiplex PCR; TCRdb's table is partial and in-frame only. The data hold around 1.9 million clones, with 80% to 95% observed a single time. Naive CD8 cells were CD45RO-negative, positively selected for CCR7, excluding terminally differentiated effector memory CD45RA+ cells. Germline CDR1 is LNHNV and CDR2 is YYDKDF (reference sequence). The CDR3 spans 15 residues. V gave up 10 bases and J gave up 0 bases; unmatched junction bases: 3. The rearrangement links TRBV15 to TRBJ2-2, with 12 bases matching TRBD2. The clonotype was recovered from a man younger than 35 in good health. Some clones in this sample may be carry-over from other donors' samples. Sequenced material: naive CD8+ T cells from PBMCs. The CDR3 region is CAILAGGTNTGELFF. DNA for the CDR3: TGTGCCATCCTAGCGGGAGGGACGAACACCGGGGAGCTGTTTTTT.